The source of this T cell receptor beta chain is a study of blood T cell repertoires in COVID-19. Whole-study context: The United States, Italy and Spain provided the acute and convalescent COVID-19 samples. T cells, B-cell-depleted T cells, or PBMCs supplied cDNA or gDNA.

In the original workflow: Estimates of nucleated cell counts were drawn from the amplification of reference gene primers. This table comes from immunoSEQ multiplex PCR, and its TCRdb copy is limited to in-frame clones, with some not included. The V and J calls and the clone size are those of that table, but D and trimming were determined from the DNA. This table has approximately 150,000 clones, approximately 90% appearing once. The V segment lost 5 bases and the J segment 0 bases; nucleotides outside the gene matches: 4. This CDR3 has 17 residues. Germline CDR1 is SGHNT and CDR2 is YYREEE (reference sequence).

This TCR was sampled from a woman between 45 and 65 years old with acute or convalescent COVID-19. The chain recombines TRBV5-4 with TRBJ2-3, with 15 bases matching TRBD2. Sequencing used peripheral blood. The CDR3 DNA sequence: TGTGCCAGCAGTCGGACTAGCGGGGGGGTTAGCACAGATACGCAGTATTTT. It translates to CASSRTSGGVSTDTQYF.